The table lists the clone carrying this T cell receptor beta chain with a few counts. The antigen is undetermined. These data originate in a study of T-cell memory formation after mild COVID-19. Study in general: Largely, TCR clusters stayed within a single donor. Study-wide points: Second-wave clones peaking on day 37 lacked confirmed SARS-CoV-2 specificity. For contracting clones, CD4+ ones sat mainly in CM and EM, CD8+ in EMRA.

The CDR3 loop spans 13 amino acids. V was trimmed by 1 base and J by 3 bases, leaving 6 bases between them. Germline V gene lookup returns CDR1 LGHNA and CDR2 YSLEER. MiXCR, run by TCRdb on the 5' RACE reads, gives a single entry per CDR3 protein. The data contain more than 150,000 distinct CDR3 sequences, roughly 20% of them seen just once; the ten biggest clones take up 3.9%. The sequence derives from a man aged 18 to 29 who had mild COVID-19 (a few samples of this study predate the infection). Cell type and time point are not known. The specimen sequenced was PBMCs or a T cell subset sorted from them (not recorded which). This chain joins TRBV4-3 and TRBJ2-5; D ambiguous. DNA for the CDR3: TGCGCCAGCAGCCAAGGGTGGGAAGAGACCCAGTACTTC. Translated, it gives CASSQGWEETQYF.